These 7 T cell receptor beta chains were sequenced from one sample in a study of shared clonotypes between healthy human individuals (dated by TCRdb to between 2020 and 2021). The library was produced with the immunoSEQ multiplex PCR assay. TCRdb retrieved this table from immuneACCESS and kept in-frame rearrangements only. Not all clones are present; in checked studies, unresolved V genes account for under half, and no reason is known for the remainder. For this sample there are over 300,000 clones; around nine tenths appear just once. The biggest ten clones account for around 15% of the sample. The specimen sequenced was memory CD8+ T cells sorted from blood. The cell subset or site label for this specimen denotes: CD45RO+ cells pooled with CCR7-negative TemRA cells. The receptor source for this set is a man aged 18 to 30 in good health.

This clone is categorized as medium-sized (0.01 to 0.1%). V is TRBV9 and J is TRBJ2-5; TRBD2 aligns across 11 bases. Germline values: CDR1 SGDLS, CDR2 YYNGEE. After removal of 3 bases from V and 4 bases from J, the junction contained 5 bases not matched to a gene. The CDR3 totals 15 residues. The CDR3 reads CASSASLAGGETQYF. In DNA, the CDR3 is TGTGCCAGCAGCGCTTCGCTAGCGGGGGGAGAGACCCAGTACTTC.

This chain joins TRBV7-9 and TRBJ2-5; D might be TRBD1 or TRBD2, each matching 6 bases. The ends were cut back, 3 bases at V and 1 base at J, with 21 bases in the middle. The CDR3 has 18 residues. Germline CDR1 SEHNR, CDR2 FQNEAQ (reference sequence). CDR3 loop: CASSLPLQGGEAQETQYF. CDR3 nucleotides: TGTGCCAGCAGCTTGCCACTACAGGGAGGCGAAGCCCAAGAGACCCAGTACTTC.

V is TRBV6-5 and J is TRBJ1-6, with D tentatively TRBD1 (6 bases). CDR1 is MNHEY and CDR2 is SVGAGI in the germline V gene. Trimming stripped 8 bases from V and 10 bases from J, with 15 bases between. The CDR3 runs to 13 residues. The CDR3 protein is CASSGGPGSPLHF. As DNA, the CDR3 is TGTGCCAGCTCCGGGGGCCCCGGGTCACCCCTCCACTTT.

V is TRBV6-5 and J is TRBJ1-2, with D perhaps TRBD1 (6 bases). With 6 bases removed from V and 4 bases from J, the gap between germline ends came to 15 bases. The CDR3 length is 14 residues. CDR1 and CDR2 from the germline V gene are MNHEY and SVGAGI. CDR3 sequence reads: CASRSRQDPYGYTF. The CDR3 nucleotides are TGTGCCAGCAGGAGCCGACAGGATCCCTATGGCTACACCTTC.

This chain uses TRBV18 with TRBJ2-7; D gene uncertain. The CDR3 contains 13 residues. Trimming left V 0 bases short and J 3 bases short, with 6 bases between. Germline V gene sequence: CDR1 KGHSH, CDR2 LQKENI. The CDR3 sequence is CASSPPSSYEQYF. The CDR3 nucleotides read TGTGCCAGCTCACCACCTTCTAGCTACGAGCAGTACTTC.

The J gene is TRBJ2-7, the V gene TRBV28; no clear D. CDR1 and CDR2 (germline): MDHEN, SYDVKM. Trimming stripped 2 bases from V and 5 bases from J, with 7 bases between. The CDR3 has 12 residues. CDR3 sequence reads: CASSLRWDEQYF. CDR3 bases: TGTGCCAGCAGTTTAAGGTGGGACGAGCAGTACTTC.

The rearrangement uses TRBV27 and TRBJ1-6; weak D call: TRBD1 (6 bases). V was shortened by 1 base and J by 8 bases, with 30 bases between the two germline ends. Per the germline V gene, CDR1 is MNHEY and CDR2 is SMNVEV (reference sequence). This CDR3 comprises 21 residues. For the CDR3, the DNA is TGTGCCAGCAGTTTATGTAAGCATGAATTACCTCGGACAGCTCGGCATTCACCCCTCCACTTT. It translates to CASSLCKHELPRTARHSPLHF.